Listed here are 29 T cell receptor beta chains from one sample, sequenced in a study of cytomegalovirus exposure and HLA in healthy donors. The PCR ran on 60 Vbeta and 13 Jbeta primers. Using immunoSEQ multiplex PCR, the repertoire was profiled, and TCRdb retains in-frame clones only, with some absent. The data contain about 190,000 clones, more than 75% of them singletons. The sequencing sample was made of PBMCs. Receptors were obtained from a woman between 50 and 59 years old in good health and CMV-seropositive.

This chain joins TRBV2 and TRBJ2-2; TRBD1 agrees at 7 bases. The germline V gene encodes CDR1 SNHLY and CDR2 FYNNEI. J was trimmed by 0 bases and V by 6 bases; bases with no gene match: 4. The CDR3 spans 15 residues. The CDR3 region has the DNA TGTGCCAGCAGAGGGACAGCCTCGAACACCGGGGAGCTGTTTTTT. This codes for CASRGTASNTGELFF.

The rearrangement links TRBV6-1 to TRBJ2-5, with TRBD1 matching over 8 bases. Germline CDR1 is MNHNS and CDR2 is SASEGT. The CDR3 runs 18 residues. Germline trimming cut 2 bases from V and 2 bases from J; bases unmatched to any gene: 13. The CDR3 DNA reads TGTGCCAGCAGTGAAAGACAGACAGGGGCCCCTTTTCAAGAGACCCAGTACTTC. It translates to CASSERQTGAPFQETQYF.

The chain couples TRBV11-2 to TRBJ1-1, with unresolved D. V lost 5 bases and J lost 1, with 11 bases in between. There are 14 residues in the CDR3. The germline V gene encodes CDR1 SGHAT and CDR2 FQNNGV. The CDR3 DNA sequence: TGTGCCAGCAGCGCTCGGGGAGGGAACACTGAAGCTTTCTTT. As protein: CASSARGGNTEAFF.

The chain is built from TRBV6-5 and TRBJ1-1; D may be TRBD1 (6 bases). The CDR3 has 13 residues. Germline lookup yields CDR1 MNHEY and CDR2 SVGAGI. V was clipped by 0 bases and J by 10 bases, with 12 bases between them. CDR3 amino acids: CASSYSQGFRAFF. The CDR3, as DNA: TGTGCCAGCAGTTACTCACAGGGTTTTAGAGCTTTCTTT.

The gene calls are TRBV7-3 and TRBJ2-5; 11 positions match TRBD2. Germline V gene lookup returns CDR1 SGHTA and CDR2 FQGTGA. After removal of 5 bases from V and 3 bases from J, the junction contained 5 bases not matched to a gene. The CDR3 is 15 amino acids. The CDR3 nucleotides read TGTGCCAGCAGCGCAGGGGGACTAGCGGAAGAGACCCAGTACTTC. Amino acid sequence: CASSAGGLAEETQYF.

The chain carries TRBV20-1 and TRBJ2-5, with TRBD2 as a possible D gene (5 bases). The CDR3 is 10 amino acids. Germline CDR1 DFQATT, CDR2 SNEGSKA (reference sequence). V lost 5 bases, J lost 5 bases, and 6 bases lay in between. CDR3 sequence (DNA): TGCAGTGCTTGGAGGGAGACCCAGTACTTC. Its protein is CSAWRETQYF.

The chain has TRBV15 and TRBJ2-3, with TRBD1 matching 7 bases. With V trimmed by 4 bases and J by 1 base, 5 bases remained unmatched. This CDR3 region has 15 residues. Germline lookup yields CDR1 LNHNV and CDR2 YYDKDF (reference sequence). The CDR3 DNA follows: TGTGCCACCAGCACCCGGACAGGAGGCACAGATACGCAGTATTTT. Protein product: CATSTRTGGTDTQYF.

Points on this clone: The conserved final phenylalanine or tryptophan is absent from the CDR3, which likely points to a read error. The chain couples TRBV18 to TRBJ1-2; tentatively, D is TRBD1 (5 bases). V was pared by 6 bases and J by 4 bases, with 21 bases between. CDR3 length equals 16 residues. Per germline, CDR1 KGHSH and CDR2 LQKENI. CDR3 in amino acids: CASSPDTGPRGYGYTS. The CDR3 DNA follows: TGTGCCAGCTCTCCCGACACAGGTCCAAGGGGCTATGGCTACACCTCC.

The chain has TRBV28 and TRBJ2-5; tentative D call: TRBD2 (6 bases). The ends were cut back, 0 bases at V and 4 bases at J, with 15 bases in the middle. CDR3 length: 16 amino acids. Germline V lookup: CDR1 MDHEN, CDR2 SYDVKM. The CDR3 loop reads CASSLWPPLGGETQYF. CDR3 nucleotides: TGTGCCAGCAGTTTATGGCCGCCCTTGGGGGGAGAGACCCAGTACTTC. The full variable domain, rest sourced from reference TRBV28 and TRBJ2-5, is DVKVTQSSRYLVKRTGEKVFLECVQDMDHENMFWYRQDPGLGLRLIYFSYDVKMKEKGDIPEGYSVSREKKERFSLILESASTNQTSMYLCASSLWPPLGGETQYFGPGTRLLVL.

The chain uses TRBV6-1 and TRBJ1-1, with a weak D call TRBD1 (5 bases). V was cut by 7 bases and J by 5 bases, with 8 bases left in between. Germline V gives CDR1 MNHNS, CDR2 SASEGT. The CDR3 sequence is 11 residues long. The DNA for the CDR3 is TGTGCCAGCACCCAGGGTACTGAAGCTTTCTTT. This encodes CASTQGTEAFF.

The chain recombines TRBV19 with TRBJ2-3; unclear D gene. The length of the CDR3 is 11 residues. Germline V gene lookup returns CDR1 LNHDA and CDR2 SQIVND (reference sequence). V was cut by 7 bases and J by 6 bases, with 8 bases left in between. The CDR3 sequence is CASTKWDTQYF. The CDR3 DNA follows: TGTGCCAGTACTAAGTGGGATACGCAGTATTTT.

V gene TRBV7-9 combines with J gene TRBJ1-1; 8 bases align to TRBD1. CDR3 length: 14 residues. Germline CDR1 SEHNR, CDR2 FQNEAQ (reference sequence). V lost 5 bases and J lost 5; bases outside the gene matches: 7. The CDR3 region is CASSPGQGETEAFF. DNA for the CDR3: TGTGCCAGCAGCCCAGGACAGGGAGAGACTGAAGCTTTCTTT.

This chain joins TRBV1 and TRBJ1-5. TRBV1 is termed a pseudogene. The CDR3 totals 14 residues. Written as DNA, the CDR3 is TGCACCAGCAGCCAGCACGGTAGCAATCAGCCCCAGCATTTT. Translated, it gives CTSSQHGSNQPQHF.

This clone was seen a few times. The chain recombines TRBV19 with TRBJ1-5; the D gene is possibly TRBD1 (6 bases). The CDR3 loop spans 14 amino acids. With 5 bases removed from V and 3 bases from J, the gap between germline ends came to 11 bases. The V gene's germline CDR1 is LNHDA and CDR2 SQIVND (reference sequence). This CDR3 is CASSSGTNNQPQHF. CDR3 sequence (DNA): TGTGCCAGTAGTTCCGGGACAAACAATCAGCCCCAGCATTTT.

J is TRBJ1-1 and V is TRBV2; D unclear. The CDR3 has 11 amino acids. The V end lost 7 bases, the J end lost 10 bases, and 13 bases lay between the germline ends. CDR1 is SNHLY and CDR2 is FYNNEI in the germline V gene. This chain's CDR3 is CASTQATGAFF. The CDR3, as DNA: TGTGCCAGCACCCAAGCGACGGGAGCTTTCTTT. Together with reference TRBV2 and TRBJ1-1, the CDR3 gives the full variable domain: EPEVTQTPSHQVTQMGQEVILRCVPISNHLYFYWYRQILGQKVEFLVSFYNNEISEKSEIFDDQFSVERPDGSNFTLKIRSTKLEDSAMYFCASTQATGAFFGQGTRLTVV.

This chain links TRBV11-2 with TRBJ2-5; 7 nucleotides line up with TRBD2. The V segment lost 5 bases and the J segment 5 bases; nucleotides outside the gene matches: 14. Germline V lookup: CDR1 SGHAT, CDR2 FQNNGV. CDR3 length: 16 amino acids. The CDR3 nucleotides read TGTGCCAGCAGCCGCCGGGGAGCGGGGCGGGGGGAGACCCAGTACTTC. Amino acid sequence: CASSRRGAGRGETQYF.

The genes are TRBV5-1 and TRBJ2-2; TRBD1 agrees at 11 bases. Losses at the gene ends were 3 bases for V and 6 bases for J; bases not matched to a gene: 7. The CDR3 spans 16 residues. CDR1 is SGHRS and CDR2 is YFSETQ in the germline V gene. Here the CDR3 reads CASSWWGTGGSGELFF. As DNA, the CDR3 is TGCGCCAGCAGCTGGTGGGGGACAGGGGGTTCCGGGGAGCTGTTTTTT.

In nucleotides, the CDR3 is TGCGCCAGCAGTGGGGGGGGACTCCTCTCCTACGAGCAGTACTTC. Translated, it gives CASSGGGLLSYEQYF. The chain has TRBV10-2 and TRBJ2-7; 7 bases are a match to TRBD2. The V gene's germline CDR1 is WSHSY and CDR2 SAAADI. This CDR3 has 15 amino acids. Germline trimming cut 4 bases from V and 0 bases from J; bases unmatched to any gene: 6.

The rearrangement uses TRBV6-1 and TRBJ2-7; weak D call: TRBD1 (5 bases). V was shortened by 6 bases and J by 2 bases, with 17 bases between the two germline ends. The CDR3 sequence is 15 residues long. CDR1 and CDR2 (germline): MNHNS, SASEGT. CDR3 sequence (DNA): TGTGCCAGCAGGGTTGGACACGGCGCGCCCTACGAGCAGTACTTC. Translating it yields CASRVGHGAPYEQYF.

The J gene is TRBJ2-3, the V gene TRBV12-5; D uncertain. CDR1 LGHNT and CDR2 FRNRAP come from the germline V gene. The CDR3 runs to 13 residues. The V and J ends lost 5 bases and 2 bases respectively, with 8 bases between them. For the CDR3, the DNA is TGTGCTAGTGGTCCCCCCAACACAGATACGCAGTATTTT. It yields the protein CASGPPNTDTQYF.

The chain joins TRBV4-1 to TRBJ2-1, with a weak D call TRBD1 (5 bases). The CDR3 contains 14 residues. Germline V gene data show CDR1 as MGHRA and CDR2 as YSYEKL. Trimming pared 1 base from V and 5 bases from J, leaving 9 bases between. The chain's CDR3 is CASSQADRNNEQFF. CDR3 in DNA: TGCGCCAGCAGCCAAGCTGACAGAAACAATGAGCAGTTCTTC.

This chain joins TRBV19 and TRBJ1-5; D gene ambiguous. Germline V gives CDR1 LNHDA, CDR2 SQIVND (reference sequence). This CDR3 is 13 amino acids long. Trimming pared 3 bases from V and 7 bases from J, leaving 10 bases between. For the CDR3, the DNA is TGTGCCAGTAGTATGAAGGGAGGACAGCCCCAGCATTTT. It is translated as CASSMKGGQPQHF.

This rearrangement joins TRBV6-5 to TRBJ2-5; D is uncertain. V was pared by 7 bases and J by 1 base, with 13 bases between. The germline gives CDR1 MNHEY, CDR2 SVGAGI. The CDR3 spans 14 residues. CDR3 nucleotides: TGTGCCAGCAAGTTGTGGAGTACCCAAGAGACCCAGTACTTC. This sequence encodes CASKLWSTQETQYF.

This rearrangement joins TRBV2 to TRBJ1-4, with D perhaps matching TRBD1 (6 bases). The CDR3 consists of 15 residues. Germline V gene data show CDR1 as SNHLY and CDR2 as FYNNEI. Between the trimmed V and J ends, which lost 3 bases and 7 bases, there was a span of 15 bases. The CDR3 reads CASSDRTGKGEKLFF. CDR3 nucleotides: TGTGCCAGCAGTGATCGCACAGGGAAAGGTGAAAAACTGTTTTTT.

CDR3 region: CASSPVALAGTGANVLTF. CDR3 in DNA: TGTGCCAGCTCACCTGTCGCACTAGCGGGGACTGGGGCCAACGTCCTGACTTTC. The chain uses TRBV18 and TRBJ2-6; TRBD2 agrees at 10 bases. This CDR3 has 18 amino acids. Germline CDR1 reads KGHSH; CDR2 reads LQKENI. The V and J ends lost 3 bases and 2 bases, in that order; junction bases with no gene match: 7.

The rearrangement joins TRBV7-2 to TRBJ2-5; D possibly corresponds to TRBD2 (6 bases). V was trimmed by 7 bases and J by 6 bases, leaving 21 bases between them. The CDR3 has 15 residues. CDR1 is SGHTA and CDR2 is FQGNSA in the germline V gene. The CDR3, as DNA: TGTGCCAGCATGGGGGGTGGGGCGGCTGCAAAGACCCAGTACTTC. This encodes CASMGGGAAAKTQYF.

V gene TRBV7-8 combines with J gene TRBJ2-3; 10 bases align to TRBD2. The CDR3 has 16 residues. Germline trimming cut 4 bases from V and 3 bases from J; bases unmatched to any gene: 7. The germline V gene encodes CDR1 SGHVS and CDR2 FQNEAQ. The CDR3 bases are TGTGCCAGCAGCTCCTTAGCGGGGGGAGGGACAGATACGCAGTATTTT. It translates to CASSSLAGGGTDTQYF.

The chain is built from TRBV6-6 and TRBJ1-2, with TRBD1 matching over 9 bases. The CDR3 sequence is 14 residues long. V was pared by 3 bases and J by 11 bases, with 10 bases of the junction left unmatched. Per the germline V gene, CDR1 is MNHNY and CDR2 is SVGAGI (reference sequence). CDR3 loop: CASSYSGTGLMYTF. CDR3 DNA: TGTGCCAGCAGTTATTCCGGGACAGGGCTGATGTACACCTTC.

The chain employs TRBV15 and TRBJ2-3; no firm D call. Trimming took off 7 bases at V and 0 bases at J, with 11 bases between the two ends. CDR3 length: 14 residues. Per the germline V gene, CDR1 is LNHNV and CDR2 is YYDKDF (reference sequence). The CDR3 loop reads CATNSPLSTDTQYF. The CDR3 DNA follows: TGTGCCACCAACTCACCGCTTAGCACAGATACGCAGTATTTT.